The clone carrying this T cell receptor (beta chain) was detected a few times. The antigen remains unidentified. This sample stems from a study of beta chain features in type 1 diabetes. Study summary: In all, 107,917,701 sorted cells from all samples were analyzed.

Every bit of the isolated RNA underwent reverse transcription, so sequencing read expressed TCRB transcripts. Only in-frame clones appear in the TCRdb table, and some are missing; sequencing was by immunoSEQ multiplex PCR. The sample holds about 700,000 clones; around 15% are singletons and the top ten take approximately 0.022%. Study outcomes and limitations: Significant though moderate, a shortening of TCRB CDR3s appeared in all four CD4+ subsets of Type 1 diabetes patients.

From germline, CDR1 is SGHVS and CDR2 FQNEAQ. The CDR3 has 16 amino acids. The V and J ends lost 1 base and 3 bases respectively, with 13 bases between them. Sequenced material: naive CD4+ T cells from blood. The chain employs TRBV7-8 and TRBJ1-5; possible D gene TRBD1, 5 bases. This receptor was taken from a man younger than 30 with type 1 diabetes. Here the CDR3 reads CASSLVVGPNNQPQHF. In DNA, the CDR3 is TGTGCCAGCAGCTTAGTAGTGGGACCGAACAATCAGCCCCAGCATTTT. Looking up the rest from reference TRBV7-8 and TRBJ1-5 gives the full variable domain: GAGVSQSPRYKVAKRGQDVALRCDPISGHVSLFWYQQALGQGPEFLTYFQNEAQLDKSGLPSDRFFAERPEGSVSTLKIQRTQQEDSAVYLCASSLVVGPNNQPQHFGDGTRLSIL.